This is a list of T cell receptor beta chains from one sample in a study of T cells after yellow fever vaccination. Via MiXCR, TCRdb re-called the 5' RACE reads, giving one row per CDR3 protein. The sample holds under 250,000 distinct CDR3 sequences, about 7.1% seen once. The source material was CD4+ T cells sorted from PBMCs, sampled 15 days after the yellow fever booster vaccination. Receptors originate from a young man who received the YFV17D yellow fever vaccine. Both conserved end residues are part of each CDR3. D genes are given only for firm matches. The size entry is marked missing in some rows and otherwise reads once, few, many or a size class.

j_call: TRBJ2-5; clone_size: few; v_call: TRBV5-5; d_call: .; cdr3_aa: CASILDNPETQYF; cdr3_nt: TGTGCCAGCATCCTGGACAATCCAGAGACCCAGTACTTC
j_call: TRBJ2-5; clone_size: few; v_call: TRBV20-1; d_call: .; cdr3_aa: CSARVGQLETQYF; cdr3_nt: TGCAGTGCTAGGGTGGGGCAGCTGGAGACCCAGTACTTC
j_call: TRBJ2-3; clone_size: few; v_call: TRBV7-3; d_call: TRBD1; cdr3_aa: CASSPETGVDTQYF; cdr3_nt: TGTGCCAGCAGCCCGGAGACAGGGGTTGATACGCAGTATTTT
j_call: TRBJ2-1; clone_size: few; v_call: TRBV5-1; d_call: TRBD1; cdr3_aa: CASSRQGTYNEQFF; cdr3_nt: TGCGCCAGCAGCCGACAGGGGACTTACAATGAGCAGTTCTTC
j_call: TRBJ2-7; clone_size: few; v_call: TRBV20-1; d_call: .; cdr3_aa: CSARPTGTLSSYEQYF; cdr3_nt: TGCAGTGCTAGACCAACCGGGACCCTGAGCTCCTACGAGCAGTACTTC
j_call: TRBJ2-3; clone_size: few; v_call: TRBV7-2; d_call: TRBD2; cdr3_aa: CASSSSGRGDTQYF; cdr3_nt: TGTGCCAGCAGCTCCAGCGGGAGAGGAGATACGCAGTATTTT
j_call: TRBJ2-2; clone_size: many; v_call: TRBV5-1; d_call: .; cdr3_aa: CASSLQSVGELFF; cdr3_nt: TGCGCCAGCAGCTTACAGTCGGTCGGGGAGCTGTTTTTT
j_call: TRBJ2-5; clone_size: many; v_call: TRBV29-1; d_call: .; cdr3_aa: CSVSGAGETQYF; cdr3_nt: TGCAGCGTATCAGGGGCGGGTGAGACCCAGTACTTC
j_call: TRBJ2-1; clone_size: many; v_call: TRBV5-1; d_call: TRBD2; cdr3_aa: CASAASLASNEQFF; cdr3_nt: TGCGCCAGCGCAGCCTCACTAGCGAGCAATGAGCAGTTCTTC
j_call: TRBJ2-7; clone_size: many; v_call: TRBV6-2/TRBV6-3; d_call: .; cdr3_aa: CASSYYVDYEQYF; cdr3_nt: TGTGCCAGCAGTTACTACGTGGACTACGAGCAGTACTTC
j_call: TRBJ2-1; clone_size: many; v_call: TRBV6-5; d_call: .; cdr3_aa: CASSYERLSSYNEQFF; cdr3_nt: TGTGCCAGCAGTTACGAGCGTTTGAGCTCCTACAATGAGCAGTTCTTC
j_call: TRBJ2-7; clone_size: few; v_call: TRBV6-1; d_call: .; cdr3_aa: CASSTLGRSSYEQYF; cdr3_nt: TGTGCCAGCAGCACGCTGGGACGAAGCTCCTACGAGCAGTACTTC
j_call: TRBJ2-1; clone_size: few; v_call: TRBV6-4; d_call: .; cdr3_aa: CASSDSTAGALGLIF; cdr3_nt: TGTGCCAGCAGTGACTCGACCGCAGGGGCCTTGGGCTTGATCTTC
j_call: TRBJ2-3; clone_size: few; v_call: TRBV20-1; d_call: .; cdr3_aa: CCARDGGGVEDTQYF; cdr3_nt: TGCTGTGCTAGAGATGGAGGTGGGGTAGAAGATACGCAGTATTTT
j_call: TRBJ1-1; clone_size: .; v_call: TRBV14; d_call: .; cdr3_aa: CASSQDRSGPFF; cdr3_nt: TGTGCCAGCAGCCAAGATCGTTCGGGACCTTTCTTT
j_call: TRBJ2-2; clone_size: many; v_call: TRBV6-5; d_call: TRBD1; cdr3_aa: CASNRGTGELFF; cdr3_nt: TGTGCCAGCAACAGGGGGACGGGGGAGCTGTTTTTT
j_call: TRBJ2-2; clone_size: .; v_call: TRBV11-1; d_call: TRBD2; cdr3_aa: CAIQRTSGILLTGGELFF; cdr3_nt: TGTGCCATCCAGAGGACTAGCGGCATCCTCCTGACGGGCGGGGAGCTGTTTTTT
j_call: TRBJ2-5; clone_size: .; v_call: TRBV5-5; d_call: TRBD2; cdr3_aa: CASSSTAGGWETQYF; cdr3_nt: TGTGCCAGCAGCTCCACGGCGGGAGGGTGGGAGACCCAGTACTTC
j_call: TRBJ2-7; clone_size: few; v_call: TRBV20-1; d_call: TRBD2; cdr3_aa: CSASGTRRSYEQYF; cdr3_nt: TGCAGTGCTTCCGGGACTAGGAGGTCCTACGAGCAGTACTTC
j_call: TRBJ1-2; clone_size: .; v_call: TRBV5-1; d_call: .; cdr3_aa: CASSADGKLNYGYTF; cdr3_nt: TGCGCCAGCAGCGCGGATGGGAAGCTAAACTATGGCTACACCTTC
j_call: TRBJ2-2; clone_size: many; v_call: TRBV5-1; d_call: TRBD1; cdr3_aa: CASKINRGTGELFF; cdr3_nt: TGCGCCAGCAAGATCAACAGGGGGACCGGGGAGCTGTTTTTT
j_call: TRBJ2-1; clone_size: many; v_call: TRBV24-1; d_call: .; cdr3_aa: CATSDGPFNEQFF; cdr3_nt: TGTGCCACCAGTGATGGGCCCTTCAATGAGCAGTTCTTC
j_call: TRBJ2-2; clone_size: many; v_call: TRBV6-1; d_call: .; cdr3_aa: CASHGLANTGELFF; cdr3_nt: TGTGCCAGCCACGGACTCGCCAACACCGGGGAGCTGTTTTTT
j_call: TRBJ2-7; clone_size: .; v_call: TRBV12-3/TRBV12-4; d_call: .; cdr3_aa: CASSPSTAPYEQYF; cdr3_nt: TGTGCCAGCAGTCCCTCGACGGCACCCTACGAGCAGTACTTC